The clone carrying this T cell receptor beta chain was recorded once. The sample originates from a study of blood T cell repertoires in COVID-19. CDR1 is LGHDT and CDR2 is YNNKEL in the germline V gene (reference sequence). The CDR3 covers 13 residues. The germline V and J ends were trimmed by 8 bases and 14 bases, with 24 bases remaining between them. In the source study's methods: Using reference gene primer amplification, nucleated cell counts were estimated. Using immunoSEQ multiplex PCR, the repertoire was profiled, and TCRdb retains in-frame clones only, with some absent. The V and J calls and clone size were taken over from that table, and D and trimming were inferred from the DNA. The data hold about 60,000 clones, with 85% to 90% observed a single time.

The sequencing sample was made of peripheral blood. This sequence joins TRBV3-1 (or the pseudogene TRBV3-2) and TRBJ2-5; D perhaps matches TRBD2 (7 bases). The clonotype originates from a human donor with active COVID-19. The donor label of this sample is uncertain. This chain's CDR3 is CASSQGAGASEYF. The DNA for the CDR3 is TGTGCCAGCTCTCAAGGGGCGGGGGCCTCGGAATACTTC.